A selection of T cell receptor beta chains follows, all from one sample in a study of CD8+ T cells in alopecia areata. TCRdb keeps only in-frame clones here, not all; method: immunoSEQ multiplex PCR. The sample lists about 190,000 clones, around three fifths occurring once. The specimen comprised CD4+ T cells sorted from blood, sampled at week 24, from a patient treated with tofacitinib. These receptors originate from a human donor with alopecia areata. CDR3s include the opening cysteine and the closing phenylalanine or tryptophan. The D gene is left open where the match is weak. The size entry is marked missing in some rows and otherwise reads once, few, many or a size class.

j_call | clone_size | v_call | d_call | cdr3_nt | cdr3_aa
TRBJ2-7 | NA | TRBV25-1 | TRBD1 | TGTGCCAGCAGTGAACCGGGACAGGCAGGATACGAGCAGTACTTC | CASSEPGQAGYEQYF
TRBJ1-1 | NA | TRBV7-2 | NA | TGTGCCAGCAGCTTAACGGGGTACACTGAAGCTTTCTTT | CASSLTGYTEAFF
TRBJ2-3 | NA | TRBV29-1 | NA | TGCAGCGTTGCGACTAGAGGGGATACGCAGTATTTT | CSVATRGDTQYF
TRBJ1-2 | many | TRBV19 | NA | TGTGCCAGTAGTATTGTGGGCGGAATTTATGGCTACACCTTC | CASSIVGGIYGYTF
TRBJ2-1 | few | TRBV2 | NA | TGTGCCAGCACGACCTCCAATGAGCAGTTCTTC | CASTTSNEQFF
TRBJ2-7 | few | TRBV29-1 | NA | TGCAGCGTCGAAGGGGAGAACTACGAGCAGTACTTC | CSVEGENYEQYF
TRBJ1-2 | NA | TRBV29-1 | NA | TGCAGCGTTGAAGGAACCACACACGGCAACTATGGCTACACCTTC | CSVEGTTHGNYGYTF
TRBJ2-7 | few | TRBV5-1 | NA | TGCGCCAGCAGCTCGGAACGGGACCCTACCAACGAGCAGTACTTC | CASSSERDPTNEQYF
TRBJ2-7 | NA | TRBV15 | TRBD1 | TGTGCCACCAGCAGGGGCCGGACAGGGTCCCACGAGCAGTACTTC | CATSRGRTGSHEQYF
TRBJ1-1 | NA | TRBV11-2 | TRBD1 | TGTGCCAGCAACAGACAGGGGGCAAGGGGCACTGAAGCTTTCTTT | CASNRQGARGTEAFF
TRBJ2-5 | NA | TRBV9 | NA | TGTGCCAGCAGCGTAGGCATACAACCACAAGAGACCCAGTACTTC | CASSVGIQPQETQYF
TRBJ2-2 | NA | TRBV4-2 | TRBD2 | TGTGCCAGCAGCCCGGGACTAGGGAACACCGGGGAGCTGTTTTTT | CASSPGLGNTGELFF
TRBJ2-5 | NA | TRBV25-1 | NA | TGTGCCAGCAGGGCGCAGGGGCGCGGGGAGACCCAGTACTTC | CASRAQGRGETQYF
TRBJ1-6 | few | TRBV6-5 | NA | TGTGCCAGCAGTTACGACAGAAGAGGTGGATCACCCCTCCACTTT | CASSYDRRGGSPLHF
TRBJ2-2 | NA | TRBV5-4 | NA | TGTGCCAGCAGCTCTGACGGCACCGGGGAGCTGTTTTTT | CASSSDGTGELFF
TRBJ1-5 | NA | TRBV6-5 | NA | TGTGCCAGCAGTTACCTGCAGGGAGGTCAGCCCCAGCATTTT | CASSYLQGGQPQHF
TRBJ1-1 | NA | TRBV29-1 | TRBD1 | TGCAGCGTTCTTCCAGGGGGGACGAACACTGAAGCTTTCTTT | CSVLPGGTNTEAFF
TRBJ2-6 | NA | TRBV7-6 | TRBD1 | TGTGCCAGCAGCCCCTACCCTGGGGCAGGGGGCATATCTGGGGCCAACGTCCTGACTTTC | CASSPYPGAGGISGANVLTF
TRBJ1-1 | few | TRBV14 | TRBD1 | TGTGCCAGCAGCCGGGACAGGGGGCGCAGCACTGAAGCTTTCTTT | CASSRDRGRSTEAFF
TRBJ1-5 | NA | TRBV4-2 | NA | TGTGCCAGCAGCCAAGATGACTCGCCCCAGCATTTT | CASSQDDSPQHF
TRBJ2-1 | few | TRBV6-1 | NA | TGTGCCAGCAGTGAAGCCGGACCCCTAAACTACAATGAGCAGTTCTTC | CASSEAGPLNYNEQFF
TRBJ2-5 | NA | TRBV7-6 | NA | TGTGCCAGCAGCTTGGAAAGGGTCGGAGAGACCCAGTACTTC | CASSLERVGETQYF
TRBJ2-7 | NA | TRBV29-1 | NA | TGCAGCGTTGAATGGGACACCTCCTACGAGCAGTACTTC | CSVEWDTSYEQYF
TRBJ1-2 | NA | TRBV4-3 | NA | TGCGCCAGCAGCCCCGCCTCTAACTATGGCTACACCTTC | CASSPASNYGYTF
TRBJ1-4 | few | TRBV7-9 | NA | TGTGCCAGCAGCTTAGTCGGGGAAAAACTGTTTTTT | CASSLVGEKLFF
TRBJ2-7 | NA | TRBV29-1 | TRBD1 | TGCAGCGGGGGACAGACCTACGAGCAGTACTTC | CSGGQTYEQYF
TRBJ1-2 | few | TRBV6-5 | NA | TGTGCCAGCAGTTACCGTCAGGGTCGGGTAGGCTACACCTTC | CASSYRQGRVGYTF
TRBJ2-6 | NA | TRBV5-1 | NA | TGCGCCAGCACAAAGGAGGGGGCGCGTGGGGCCAACGTCCTGACTTTC | CASTKEGARGANVLTF
TRBJ2-2 | few | TRBV10-3 | NA | TGTGCCATCAGACGCGGACGGGACACCGGGGAGCTGTTTTTT | CAIRRGRDTGELFF
TRBJ1-1 | few | TRBV2 | NA | TGTGCCAGCAGTGAAGAGGGTATGAACACTGAAGCTTTCTTT | CASSEEGMNTEAFF
TRBJ2-3 | many | TRBV5-1 | TRBD1 | TGCGCCAGCAGCACGGACAGGGCATTGTCAGATACGCAGTATTTT | CASSTDRALSDTQYF
TRBJ2-3 | NA | TRBV29-1 | TRBD2 | TGCAGCGCCCAAGCGGGGGGGCTGGATACGCAGTATTTT | CSAQAGGLDTQYF
TRBJ1-6 | few | TRBV11-3 | NA | TGTGCCAGCAGCACAACGAAAGATTCACCCCTCCACTTT | CASSTTKDSPLHF
TRBJ1-2 | few | TRBV4-3 | NA | TGCGCCAGCAGCCAAGATCGGATCGCCCTGACGGGGGGCTACACCTTC | CASSQDRIALTGGYTF
TRBJ2-1 | NA | TRBV2 | NA | TGTGCCAGCAGTGGAGGTTATGAGCAGTTCTTC | CASSGGYEQFF
TRBJ2-5 | NA | TRBV7-2 | NA | TGTGCCAGCAGCAGTTATAGCGGCAAAGAGACCCAGTACTTC | CASSSYSGKETQYF
TRBJ2-1 | few | TRBV29-1 | TRBD2 | TGCAGCGTTGGACTAGCGGCCCACAATGAGCAGTTCTTC | CSVGLAAHNEQFF